Detailed here is one T cell receptor beta chain. Its antigen is currently not known. Nothing much larger sits one base from this clone, and base qualities are not available. The collaborating institutions used their own protocols to collect whole blood in K2EDTA tubes. For TCRbeta analysis, collaborator samples were shipped as frozen whole blood, as isolated PBMCs, or as DNA extracted from either sample type. The CDR3 spans 15 residues, from the cysteine through the phenylalanine. The entry retains the CDR3 DNA only, 45 bases that are in frame from base 1. The germline ends are 12 bases apart after V is trimmed by 6 bases and J by 0 bases. The germline V gene yields SGHVS for CDR1 and FQNEAQ for CDR2. This entry comes from a study of blood T cell repertoires in COVID-19 (dated by TCRdb to the early 2020s). Context from the whole study: Collaborator samples came from the United States, Italy and Spain and covered acute and convalescent phases of COVID-19. The prospective study material was composed of cDNA or gDNA derived from T cells, B-cell-depleted T cells, or PBMCs. The dataset comprised deeply sampled blood TCRbeta repertoires from subjects exposed to, actively infected with, or recovered from COVID-19. A freely available public database, intended as a resource for researchers studying the immune response to SARS-CoV-2, is where the repertoires were released. Samples came from the ongoing ImmuneRACE study (first 160 participants) plus 1,254 subjects from 6 global collaborators. Sample metadata almost always included a de-identified subject ID, COVID-19 status, age in years and sex. Where HLA class I and class II types were available, the types were taken from metadata supplied by the sample provider, not from assay-based typing. Overall study outcomes, separate from this receptor: The amount of clinical and demographic metadata varied by source and participant and was provided uncurated.

TCRbeta CDR3 regions were amplified from genomic DNA by means of the immunoSEQ Assay, a bias-controlled multiplex PCR. Under the source paper's analysis protocol: Nucleated cell counts per sample were estimated from amplification of reference gene primers within the assay. To quantify the absolute abundance of each unique TCRbeta CDR3 rearrangement, sequence reads were collapsed and filtered. For each sample, productive Simpson clonality was calculated by taking the square root of Simpson's diversity index across productive rearrangements. The table comes from immuneACCESS by way of TCRdb, which keeps in-frame sequences with V and J called. Part of the clones is missing from these tables; in studies checked, under half for an unresolved V gene and the rest for unknown reasons. V, J and clone size reflect that table, while D and trimming were determined from the DNA. The sample records about 130,000 clones, almost 70% of which are singletons. About 1.9% of the sample is held by the ten biggest clonotypes.

This chain joins TRBV7-8 to TRBJ2-1; TRBD1 is a weak D gene call, 5 bases matching. Sequencing was performed on peripheral blood. This clonotype was obtained from a woman in her 70s with acute or convalescent COVID-19. The CDR3 region has the sequence CASSKDRFSYNEQFF. The nucleotides read TGTGCCAGCAGTAAAGACAGATTCTCCTACAATGAGCAGTTCTTC.